The source of this T cell receptor (beta chain) is a study of shared clonotypes between healthy human individuals. Several immunoSEQ plates received, in even portions, the genomic DNA of each subset. Original processing notes: ImmunoSEQ sequences covered only the junction and lacked quality scores; filtering therefore differed. Assay: immunoSEQ multiplex PCR; the TCRdb copy retains only in-frame clones and omits some. V, J and clone size are taken as reported in that table, and D and trimming were inferred from the DNA itself. The table has about 1 million clones, roughly 75% seen once. This clone has just one count. Healthy HIV-negative adults without recent acute infections or vaccinations served as donors. The study separated CD4+ cells into CD45RA+ naive and CD45RA-negative memory subsets. The sequence was obtained from a man between 18 and 29 years old in good health. The sample taken for sequencing was memory CD4+ T cells sorted from blood. Regarding subset: CD45RA-negative fraction.

For the CDR3, the DNA is TGTGCCAGTAGTATTTATAGGGCAGGGGCCCTCTTCTCCTACGAGCAGTACTTC. Its translation is CASSIYRAGALFSYEQYF. The rearrangement uses TRBV19 and TRBJ2-7; possible D gene TRBD1, 6 bases. This CDR3 contains 18 residues. Between the trimmed V and J ends, which lost 3 bases and 0 bases, there was a span of 21 bases. The germline CDR1 and CDR2 sequences are LNHDA and SQIVND (reference sequence).